Sequencing of this TCR beta chain was carried out in a study of shared clonotypes between healthy human individuals. V lost 5 bases to trimming and J lost 5 bases; unmatched junction nucleotides: 3. CDR3 length: 13 residues. The germline CDR1 and CDR2 sequences are SQVTM and ANQGSEA. The naive CD8 fraction comprised CD45RO-negative cells positively selected for CCR7 and excluded terminally differentiated effector memory CD45RA+ cells. The table came from immunoSEQ multiplex PCR; TCRdb's copy has only in-frame clones and leaves some out. Of around 600,000 clones listed, 95% to 98% are singletons. The clonotype was recovered from a man aged 30 to 45 in good health. The sequencing sample was made of naive CD8+ T cells sorted from blood. The chain combines TRBV29-1 with TRBJ2-1, with TRBD2 matching 10 bases. Here the CDR3 reads CSVPTSGDNEQFF. The CDR3 DNA follows: TGCAGCGTTCCAACTAGCGGGGACAATGAGCAGTTCTTC.